The sample holds one count of the clone carrying this T cell receptor beta chain. Only in-frame clones appear in the TCRdb table, and some are missing; sequencing was by immunoSEQ multiplex PCR. The sample records 65,000 to 95,000 clones, roughly 91% being singletons. The sample belongs to a study of radiotherapy plus CTLA-4 blockade in lung cancer. The CDR3 extends over 13 amino acids. Germline assignment: CDR1 KGHSH and CDR2 LQKENI. Trimming left V 3 bases short and J 1 base short, with 7 bases between. The rearrangement uses TRBV18 and TRBJ2-7; D is unresolved. This clonotype was sampled from a human donor with non-small cell lung cancer that progressed on radiotherapy plus ipilimumab. The sequencing used peripheral blood, collected from a patient treated with radiotherapy plus ipilimumab. CDR3 sequence (DNA): TGTGCCAGCTCACCCCTGGGTTCCTACGAGCAGTACTTC. Translation: CASSPLGSYEQYF.